The text below deals with one TCR beta chain. V lost 5 bases to trimming and J lost 5 bases, with 12 bases between them. This CDR3 has 13 residues. Germline V CDR1 and CDR2: MNHEY, SVGEGT. This sample stems from a study of CD8 T cells in Susac syndrome. Under recently defined diagnostic criteria, the patients with Susac syndrome qualified as having definite or probable disease. Negative isolation yielded CD4+ and CD8+ T cells, and FACS enriched TEMRA cells. After extraction with the RNeasy kit, 0.5 to 1 ug of the RNA was reverse transcribed using random hexamers. Each CDR3 protein is one row after TCRdb ran MiXCR on the immunoSEQ multiplex PCR reads. The sample contains tens of thousands of distinct CDR3 sequences, just over 90% of which appear only once.

The origin of this receptor is a human donor with Susac syndrome. The chain joins TRBV6-2 or TRBV6-3 to TRBJ1-2; no firm D call. Sequenced material: CD4+ T cells from PBMCs. The CDR3 DNA reads as TGTGCCAGCAGTCCCCCGCCGGGGTATGGCTACACCTTC. Amino acid sequence: CASSPPPGYGYTF.